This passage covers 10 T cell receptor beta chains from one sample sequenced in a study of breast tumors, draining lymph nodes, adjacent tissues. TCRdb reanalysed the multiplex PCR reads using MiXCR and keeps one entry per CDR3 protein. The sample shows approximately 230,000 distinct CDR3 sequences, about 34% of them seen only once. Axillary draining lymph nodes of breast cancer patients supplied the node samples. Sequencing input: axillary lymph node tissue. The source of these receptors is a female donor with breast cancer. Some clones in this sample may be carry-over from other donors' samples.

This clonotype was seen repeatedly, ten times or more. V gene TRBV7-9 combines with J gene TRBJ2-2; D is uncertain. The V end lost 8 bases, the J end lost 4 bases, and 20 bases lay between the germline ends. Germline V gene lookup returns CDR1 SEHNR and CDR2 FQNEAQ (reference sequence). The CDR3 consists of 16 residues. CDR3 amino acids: CASGYSAVLVTGELFF. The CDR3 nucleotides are TGTGCCAGCGGCTACTCGGCAGTATTGGTCACCGGGGAGCTGTTTTTT.

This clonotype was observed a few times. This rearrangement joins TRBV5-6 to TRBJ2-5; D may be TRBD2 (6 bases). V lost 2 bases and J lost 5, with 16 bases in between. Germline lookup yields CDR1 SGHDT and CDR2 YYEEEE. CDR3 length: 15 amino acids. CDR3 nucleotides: TGTGCCAGCAGCTTAAGGCAGGCGGCGGGGGAGACCCAGTACTTC. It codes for CASSLRQAAGETQYF.

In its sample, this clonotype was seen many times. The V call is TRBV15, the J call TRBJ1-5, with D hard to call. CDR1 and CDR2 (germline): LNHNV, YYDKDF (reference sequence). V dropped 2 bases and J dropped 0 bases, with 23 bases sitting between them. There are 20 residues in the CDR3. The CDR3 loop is CATSRSPTTAGLHSNQPQHF. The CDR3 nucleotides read TGTGCCACCAGCAGATCGCCCACCACGGCGGGTTTACATAGCAATCAGCCCCAGCATTTT.

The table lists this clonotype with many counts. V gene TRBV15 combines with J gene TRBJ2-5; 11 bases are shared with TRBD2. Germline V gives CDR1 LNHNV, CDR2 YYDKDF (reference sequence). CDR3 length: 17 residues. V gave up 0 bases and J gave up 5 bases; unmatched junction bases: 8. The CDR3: CATSRDRVSGGGETQYF. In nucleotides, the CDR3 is TGTGCCACCAGCAGAGATCGGGTTAGCGGGGGGGGGGAGACCCAGTACTTC.

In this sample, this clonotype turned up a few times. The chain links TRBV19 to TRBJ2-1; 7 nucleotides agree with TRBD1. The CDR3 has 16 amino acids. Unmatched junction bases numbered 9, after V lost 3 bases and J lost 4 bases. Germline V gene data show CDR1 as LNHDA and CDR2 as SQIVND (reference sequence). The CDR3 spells CASSILGDRKYNEQFF. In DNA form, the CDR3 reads TGTGCCAGTAGTATCCTCGGGGACAGAAAATACAATGAGCAGTTCTTC. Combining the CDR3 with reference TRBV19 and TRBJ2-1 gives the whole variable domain DGGITQSPKYLFRKEGQNVTLSCEQNLNHDAMYWYRQDPGQGLRLIYYSQIVNDFQKGDIAEGYSVSREKKESFPLTVTSAQKNPTAFYLCASSILGDRKYNEQFFGPGTRLTVL.

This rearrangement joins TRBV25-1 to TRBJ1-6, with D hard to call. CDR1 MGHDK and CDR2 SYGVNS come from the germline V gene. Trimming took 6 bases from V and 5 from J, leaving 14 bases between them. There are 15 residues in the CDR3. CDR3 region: CASSLGTRNNSPLHF. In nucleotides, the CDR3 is TGTGCCAGCAGCTTGGGCACGCGCAATAATTCACCCCTCCACTTT.

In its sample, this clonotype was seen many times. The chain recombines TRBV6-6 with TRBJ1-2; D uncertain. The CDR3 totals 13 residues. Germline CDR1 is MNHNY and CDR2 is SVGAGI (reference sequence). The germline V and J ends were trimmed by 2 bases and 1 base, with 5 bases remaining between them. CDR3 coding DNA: TGTGCCAGCAGTTACAGTGTTAACTATGGCTACACCTTC. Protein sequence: CASSYSVNYGYTF.

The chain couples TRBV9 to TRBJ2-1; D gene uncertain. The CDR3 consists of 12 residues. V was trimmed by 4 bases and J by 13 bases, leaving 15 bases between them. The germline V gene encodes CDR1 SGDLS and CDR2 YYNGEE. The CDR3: CASSPLGRNQFF. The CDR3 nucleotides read TGTGCCAGCAGCCCACTGGGCCGAAATCAGTTCTTC.

The CDR3 is CASSLPAGSNVLTF. The DNA of the CDR3 is TGCGCCAGCAGCTTGCCGGCAGGGTCGAACGTCCTGACTTTC. The rearrangement links TRBV5-1 to TRBJ2-6; possibly TRBD1 for D (5 bases). Looked up from germline, CDR1 is SGHRS and CDR2 is YFSETQ. Trimming removed 1 base at V and 10 bases at J, with 12 bases between. The CDR3 sequence is 14 residues long.

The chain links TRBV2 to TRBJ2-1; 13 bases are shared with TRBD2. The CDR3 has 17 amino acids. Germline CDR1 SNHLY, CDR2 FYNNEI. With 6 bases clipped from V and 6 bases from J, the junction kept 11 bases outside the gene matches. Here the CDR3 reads CASSPFRGLAGINEQFF. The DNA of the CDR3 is TGTGCCAGCAGCCCCTTCCGGGGACTAGCGGGGATCAATGAGCAGTTCTTC.